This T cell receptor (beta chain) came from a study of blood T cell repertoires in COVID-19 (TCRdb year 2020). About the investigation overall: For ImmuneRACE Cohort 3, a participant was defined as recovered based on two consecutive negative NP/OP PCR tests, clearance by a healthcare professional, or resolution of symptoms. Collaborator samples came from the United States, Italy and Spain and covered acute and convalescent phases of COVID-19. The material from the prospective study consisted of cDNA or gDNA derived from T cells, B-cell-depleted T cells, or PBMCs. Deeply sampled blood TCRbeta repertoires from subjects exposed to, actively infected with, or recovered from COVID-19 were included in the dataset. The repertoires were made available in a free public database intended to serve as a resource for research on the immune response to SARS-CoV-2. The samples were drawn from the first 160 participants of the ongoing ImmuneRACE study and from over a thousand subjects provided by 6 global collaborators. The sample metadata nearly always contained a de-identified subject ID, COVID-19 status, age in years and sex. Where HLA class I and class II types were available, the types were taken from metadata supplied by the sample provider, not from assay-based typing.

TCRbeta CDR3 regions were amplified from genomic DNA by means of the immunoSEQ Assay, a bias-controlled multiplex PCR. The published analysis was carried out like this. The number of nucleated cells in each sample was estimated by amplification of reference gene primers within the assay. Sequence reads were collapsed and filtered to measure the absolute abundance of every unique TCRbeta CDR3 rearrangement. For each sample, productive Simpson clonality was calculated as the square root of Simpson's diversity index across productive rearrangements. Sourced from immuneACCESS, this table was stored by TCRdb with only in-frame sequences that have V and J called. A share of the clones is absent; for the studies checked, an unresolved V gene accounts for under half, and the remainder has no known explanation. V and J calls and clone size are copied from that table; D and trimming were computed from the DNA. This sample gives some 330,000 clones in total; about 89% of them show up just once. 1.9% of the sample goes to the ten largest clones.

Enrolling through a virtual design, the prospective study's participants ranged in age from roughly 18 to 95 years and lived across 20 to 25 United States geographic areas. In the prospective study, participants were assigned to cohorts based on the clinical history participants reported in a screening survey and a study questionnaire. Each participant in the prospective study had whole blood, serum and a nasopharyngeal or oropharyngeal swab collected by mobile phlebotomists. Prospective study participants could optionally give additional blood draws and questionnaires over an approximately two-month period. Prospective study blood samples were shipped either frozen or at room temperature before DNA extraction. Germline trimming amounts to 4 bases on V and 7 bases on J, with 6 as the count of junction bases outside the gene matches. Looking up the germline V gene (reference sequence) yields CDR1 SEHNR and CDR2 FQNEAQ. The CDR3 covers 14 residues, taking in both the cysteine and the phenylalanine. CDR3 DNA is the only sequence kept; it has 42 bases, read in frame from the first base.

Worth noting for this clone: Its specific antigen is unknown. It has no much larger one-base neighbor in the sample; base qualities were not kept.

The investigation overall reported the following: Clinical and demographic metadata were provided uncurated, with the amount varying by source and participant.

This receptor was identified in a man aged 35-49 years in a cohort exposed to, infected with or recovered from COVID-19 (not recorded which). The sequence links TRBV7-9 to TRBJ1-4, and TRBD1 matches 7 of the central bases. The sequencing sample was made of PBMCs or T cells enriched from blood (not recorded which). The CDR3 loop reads CASSSRQGGEKLFF. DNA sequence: TGTGCCAGCAGCTCCCGACAGGGAGGTGAAAAACTGTTTTTT.